This entry lists 26 T cell receptor beta chains sequenced from one sample in a study of T cell changes during pregnancy in multiple sclerosis. This table comes from immunoSEQ multiplex PCR, and its TCRdb copy is limited to in-frame clones, with some not included. Of over 50,000 clones listed, 85% to 90% are singletons. The source material was peripheral blood, sampled in the first trimester of pregnancy. These receptors all stem from a female donor in good health, enrolled as a control in a pregnancy study.

J is TRBJ1-6 and V is TRBV7-2; 10 bases fit TRBD1. This CDR3 has 15 residues. The germline V gene has CDR1 SGHTA and CDR2 FQGNSA. Trimming cost V 5 bases and J 9 bases; bases outside gene matches: 7. The chain's CDR3 is CASSRGTGETSPLHF. The CDR3 DNA follows: TGTGCCAGCAGCAGAGGGACAGGGGAAACTTCACCCCTCCACTTT.

The V call is TRBV19, the J call TRBJ1-1; no clear D gene. Deletions cut 3 bases from V and 1 base from J, with 6 bases between. CDR3 length equals 13 residues. Germline lookup yields CDR1 LNHDA and CDR2 SQIVND (reference sequence). The CDR3 DNA sequence: TGTGCCAGTAGTATGGGAGCGAACACTGAAGCTTTCTTT. As protein: CASSMGANTEAFF.

In the case of this clone: One junction end disagrees with the germline gene, perhaps due to a read error. The rearrangement uses TRBV5-6 and TRBJ1-1; D is possibly TRBD1 (5 bases). CDR3 length: 15 residues. Germline loops: CDR1 SGHDT, CDR2 YYEEEE. CDR3 amino acids: CASRLVGRENTEAFF. CDR3 nucleotide sequence: TGTGCCAGCAGATTGGTGGGCAGGGAGAACACTGAAGCTTTCTTT.

Here the CDR3 reads CAISDNYEQYF. DNA of the CDR3: TGTGCCATCAGTGACAACTACGAGCAGTACTTC. This sequence joins TRBV10-3 and TRBJ2-7; no clear D. The CDR3 totals 11 residues. V was cut by 3 bases and J by 3 bases, with 3 bases left in between. Per germline, CDR1 ENHRY and CDR2 SYGVKD.

The chain uses TRBV29-1 and TRBJ2-1; 15 positions agree with TRBD2. CDR1 and CDR2 (germline): SQVTM, ANQGSEA. The CDR3 contains 17 residues. J was trimmed by 2 bases and V by 1 base; bases with no gene match: 3. The CDR3 nucleotides are TGCAGCGTTGAAGGGACTAGCGGGGGGGAAACCTACAATGAGCAGTTCTTC. This gives the protein CSVEGTSGGETYNEQFF.

This clone has just one count. The gene calls are TRBV15 and TRBJ2-1; TRBD2 aligns across 8 bases. The CDR3 is made up of 15 amino acids. Unmatched junction bases numbered 11, after V lost 4 bases and J lost 9 bases. The germline V gene has CDR1 LNHNV and CDR2 YYDKDF (reference sequence). In nucleotides, the CDR3 is TGTGCCACCAGCATAGCTACCGGGGGGGCAAGTGAGCAGTTCTTC. Translated: CATSIATGGASEQFF.

The chain carries TRBV11-3 and TRBJ2-7; 8 bases are a match to TRBD2. V lost 5 bases, J lost 2 bases, and 23 bases stayed unmatched. The CDR3 covers 20 residues. Germline V gene lookup returns CDR1 SGHNT and CDR2 YENEEA. In DNA form, the CDR3 reads TGTGCCAGCAGCCCCTTGGATCCCGGGACTAGGCTAACACCTACCTACGAGCAGTACTTC. Residues: CASSPLDPGTRLTPTYEQYF.

V gene TRBV5-5 combines with J gene TRBJ1-5, with D possibly being TRBD1 (6 bases). The CDR3 runs 16 residues. Germline CDR1 SGHKS, CDR2 YYEKEE (reference sequence). V gave up 4 bases and J gave up 2 bases, with 16 bases separating them. Here the CDR3 DNA reads TGTGCCAGCAGCCCTAGACAGGCGACGGGCAATCAGCCCCAGCATTTT. It specifies CASSPRQATGNQPQHF.

The chain combines TRBV29-1 with TRBJ2-1; D is perhaps TRBD2 (6 bases). V lost 3 bases and J 10 bases, leaving 22 bases between the germline ends. Germline CDR1 SQVTM, CDR2 ANQGSEA. The CDR3 consists of 15 residues. DNA of the CDR3: TGCAGCGTTGATGGTCAGGGCAGCGGGTACGGGGAGCAGTTCTTC. It specifies CSVDGQGSGYGEQFF.

This clone has just one count. The chain has TRBV4-3 and TRBJ1-4; no clear D gene. Germline V gene sequence: CDR1 LGHNA, CDR2 YSLEER. The V gene lost 1 base and the J gene lost 7 bases, with 13 bases spanning the gap. The CDR3 loop spans 15 amino acids. CDR3 nucleotides: TGCGCCAGCAGCCAAGTTCCCGGGAGGACTGAAAAACTGTTTTTT. Protein product: CASSQVPGRTEKLFF.

V and J are TRBV4-3 and TRBJ2-2; 7 positions agree with TRBD1. From germline, CDR1 is LGHNA and CDR2 YSLEER. The CDR3 spans 16 residues. V shed 2 bases, J shed 2 bases, and the junction held 5 bases outside the gene matches. The CDR3: CASSQLTGTNTGELFF. The CDR3 nucleotides are TGCGCCAGCAGCCAATTGACAGGGACCAACACCGGGGAGCTGTTTTTT.

The CDR3 loop is CASSQEATGNTEAFF. The CDR3, as DNA: TGCGCCAGCAGCCAAGAAGCCACCGGGAACACTGAAGCTTTCTTT. V usage is TRBV4-3 and J usage is TRBJ1-1; D gene uncertain. The V gene lost 0 bases and the J gene lost 1 base, with 9 bases spanning the gap. CDR1 LGHNA and CDR2 YSLEER come from the germline V gene. The CDR3 extends over 15 amino acids.

V is TRBV30 and J is TRBJ2-5, with 9 bases fitting TRBD2. There are 15 residues in the CDR3. Unmatched junction bases numbered 8, after V lost 5 bases and J lost 1 base. Germline CDR1 and CDR2: GTSNPN and SVGIG (reference sequence). CDR3 sequence: CAWFLGGGAQETQYF. Written as DNA, the CDR3 is TGTGCCTGGTTTCTTGGCGGGGGGGCCCAAGAGACCCAGTACTTC.

The genes are TRBV2 and TRBJ2-7; 7 bases match TRBD1. With V trimmed by 7 bases and J by 4 bases, 4 bases remained unmatched. The germline V gene encodes CDR1 SNHLY and CDR2 FYNNEI. The CDR3 is made up of 12 amino acids. The CDR3 sequence is CASTQGEYEQYF. The CDR3 DNA sequence: TGTGCCAGCACCCAGGGGGAGTACGAGCAGTACTTC.

The chain couples TRBV11-2 to TRBJ1-6, with D tentatively TRBD1 (6 bases). There are 18 residues in the CDR3. V was clipped by 2 bases and J by 7 bases, with 21 bases between them. The germline V gene encodes CDR1 SGHAT and CDR2 FQNNGV. CDR3 bases: TGTGCCAGCAGCTTACCCAAGACAGGTAGCAGGATCAATTCACCCCTCCACTTT. Its protein is CASSLPKTGSRINSPLHF.

Here the CDR3 reads CASSTPRGVWGSGANVLTF. CDR3 DNA sequence: TGTGCCAGTAGTACCCCACGGGGGGTTTGGGGTTCTGGGGCCAACGTCCTGACTTTC. This chain joins TRBV19 and TRBJ2-6; 7 nucleotides match TRBD2. The CDR3 extends over 19 amino acids. Germline CDR1 reads LNHDA; CDR2 reads SQIVND (reference sequence). V trimming: 4 bases; J trimming: 1 base; junction bases outside the gene matches: 13.

The rearrangement uses TRBV18 and TRBJ1-5; no definite D call. This CDR3 is 13 amino acids long. The germline gives CDR1 KGHSH, CDR2 LQKENI. V shed 3 bases and J shed 1 base, with 4 bases lying between them. Here the CDR3 DNA reads TGTGCCAGCTCACCGGGCAGCAATCAGCCCCAGCATTTT. Protein: CASSPGSNQPQHF.

This sequence joins TRBV4-3 and TRBJ2-5; TRBD1 agrees at 8 bases. V was clipped by 0 bases and J by 3 bases; unmatched bases: 6. Germline assignment: CDR1 LGHNA and CDR2 YSLEER. This CDR3 is 16 amino acids long. The CDR3 region has the DNA TGCGCCAGCAGCCAAGACAGGGGGCTCTCGGAAGAGACCCAGTACTTC. Its protein product is CASSQDRGLSEETQYF.

The chain carries TRBV27 and TRBJ2-2, with D uncertain. Germline CDR1 is MNHEY and CDR2 is SMNVEV (reference sequence). The length of the CDR3 is 12 residues. Trimming pared 5 bases from V and 8 bases from J, leaving 9 bases between. The CDR3 bases are TGTGCCAGCAGTCACCACAAGGGGGAGCTGTTTTTT. The encoded protein is CASSHHKGELFF.

The V and J genes are TRBV25-1 and TRBJ2-7; D might be TRBD2 (5 bases). Trimming pared 3 bases from V and 6 bases from J, leaving 18 bases between. CDR1 and CDR2 from the germline V gene are MGHDK and SYGVNS. The CDR3 covers 15 residues. CDR3 protein: CASSDGGSAPREQYF. CDR3 in DNA: TGTGCCAGCAGTGATGGCGGGTCAGCCCCCCGCGAGCAGTACTTC.

This chain uses TRBV4-1 with TRBJ2-7, with D perhaps matching TRBD1 (5 bases). V lost 0 bases, J lost 2 bases, and 11 bases lay in between. The CDR3 consists of 15 residues. The germline V gene encodes CDR1 MGHRA and CDR2 YSYEKL. The CDR3 loop is CASSQEWQGTYEQYF. DNA for the CDR3: TGCGCCAGCAGCCAAGAATGGCAGGGAACCTACGAGCAGTACTTC.

The CDR3 loop reads CASSDSNSGGAGEQFF. The DNA of the CDR3 is TGTGCCAGCAGTGACTCGAATAGCGGGGGGGCCGGTGAGCAGTTCTTC. This chain links TRBV6-4 with TRBJ2-1, with TRBD2 matching over 11 bases. Germline V CDR1 and CDR2: MRHNA, SNTAGT. V lost 0 bases to trimming and J lost 9 bases; unmatched junction nucleotides: 7. The CDR3 has 16 amino acids.

This chain joins TRBV30 and TRBJ2-7; 10 bases are a match to TRBD1. This CDR3 contains 13 residues. Per the germline V gene, CDR1 is GTSNPN and CDR2 is SVGIG (reference sequence). V lost 3 bases to trimming and J lost 6 bases; unmatched junction nucleotides: 5. DNA for the CDR3: TGTGCCTGGAGGGAAGGGACAGGGGTCGAGCAGTACTTC. Its translation is CAWREGTGVEQYF.

The chain couples TRBV9 to TRBJ2-4; D remains unclear. Germline CDR1 is SGDLS and CDR2 is YYNGEE. V lost 0 bases to trimming and J lost 8 bases, with 9 bases between them. The length of the CDR3 is 13 residues. The CDR3: CASSVANADIQYF. CDR3 in DNA: TGTGCCAGCAGCGTAGCTAACGCGGACATTCAGTACTTC. The full variable domain, rest sourced from reference TRBV9 and TRBJ2-4, is DSGVTQTPKHLITATGQRVTLRCSPRSGDLSVYWYQQSLDQGLQFLIQYYNGEERAKGNILERFSAQQFPDLHSELNLSSLELGDSALYFCASSVANADIQYFGAGTRLSVL.

The V gene is TRBV4-3, the J gene TRBJ1-5; 10 nucleotides align to TRBD1. Losses at the gene ends were 3 bases for V and 2 bases for J; bases not matched to a gene: 4. The V gene's germline CDR1 is LGHNA and CDR2 YSLEER. The CDR3 extends over 16 amino acids. As DNA, the CDR3 is TGCGCCAGCAGCCAGGACGGGACAGGGGGCAATCAGCCCCAGCATTTT. Translation: CASSQDGTGGNQPQHF.

The gene calls are TRBV7-9 and TRBJ2-3; 11 bases are shared with TRBD2. This CDR3 spans 19 amino acids. Trimming cost V 0 bases and J 0 bases; bases outside gene matches: 8. Germline V gene data show CDR1 as SEHNR and CDR2 as FQNEAQ (reference sequence). CDR3 DNA: TGTGCCAGCAGCTTAGCCTACCCTAGCGGGGGGCTCAGCACAGATACGCAGTATTTT. Residues: CASSLAYPSGGLSTDTQYF.